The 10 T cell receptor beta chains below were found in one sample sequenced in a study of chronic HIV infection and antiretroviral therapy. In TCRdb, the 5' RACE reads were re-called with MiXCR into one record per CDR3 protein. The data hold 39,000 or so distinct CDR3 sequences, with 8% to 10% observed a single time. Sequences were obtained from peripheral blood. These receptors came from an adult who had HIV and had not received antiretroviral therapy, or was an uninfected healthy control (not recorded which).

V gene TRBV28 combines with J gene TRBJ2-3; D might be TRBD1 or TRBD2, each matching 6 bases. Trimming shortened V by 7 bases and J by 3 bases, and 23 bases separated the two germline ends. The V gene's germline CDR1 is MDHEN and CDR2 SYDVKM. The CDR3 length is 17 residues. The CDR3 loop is CASTLTGDIASTDTQYF. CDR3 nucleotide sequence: TGTGCCAGCACCCTCACGGGGGACATCGCGTCTACAGATACGCAGTATTTT. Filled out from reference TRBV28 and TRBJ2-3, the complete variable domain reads DVKVTQSSRYLVKRTGEKVFLECVQDMDHENMFWYRQDPGLGLRLIYFSYDVKMKEKGDIPEGYSVSREKKERFSLILESASTNQTSMYLCASTLTGDIASTDTQYFGPGTRLTVL.

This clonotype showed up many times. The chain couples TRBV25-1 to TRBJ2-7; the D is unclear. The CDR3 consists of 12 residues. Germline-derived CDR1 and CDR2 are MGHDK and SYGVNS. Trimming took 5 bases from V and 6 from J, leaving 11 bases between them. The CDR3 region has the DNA TGTGCCAGCAGTATACAGACCGGCGAGCAGTACTTC. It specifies CASSIQTGEQYF.

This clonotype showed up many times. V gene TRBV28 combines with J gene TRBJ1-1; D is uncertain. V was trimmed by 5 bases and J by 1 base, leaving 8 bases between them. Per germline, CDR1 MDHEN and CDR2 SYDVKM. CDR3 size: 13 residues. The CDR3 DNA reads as TGTGCCAGCAGTCCTACAGCGAACACTGAAGCTTTCTTT. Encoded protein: CASSPTANTEAFF.

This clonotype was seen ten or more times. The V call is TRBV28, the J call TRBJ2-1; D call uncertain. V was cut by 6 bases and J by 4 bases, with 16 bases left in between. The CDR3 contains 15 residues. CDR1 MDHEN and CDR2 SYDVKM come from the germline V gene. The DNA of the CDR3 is TGTGCCAGCAGACCGAGCCGCGGACGGTACAATGAGCAGTTCTTC. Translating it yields CASRPSRGRYNEQFF.

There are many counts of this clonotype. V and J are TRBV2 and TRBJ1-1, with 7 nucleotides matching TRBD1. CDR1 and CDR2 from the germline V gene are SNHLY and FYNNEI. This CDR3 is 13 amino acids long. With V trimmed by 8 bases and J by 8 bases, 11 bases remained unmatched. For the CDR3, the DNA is TGTGCCAGCGGACAGGACATGAGGGGGGAAGCTTTCTTT. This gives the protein CASGQDMRGEAFF.

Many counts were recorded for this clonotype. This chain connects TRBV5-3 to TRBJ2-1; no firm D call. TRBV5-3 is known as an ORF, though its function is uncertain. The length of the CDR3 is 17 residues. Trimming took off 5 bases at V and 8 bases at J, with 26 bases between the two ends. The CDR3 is CARRTIASRKFLDEQFF. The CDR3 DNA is TGTGCCAGAAGAACGATCGCCAGTCGGAAATTTTTGGATGAGCAGTTCTTC.

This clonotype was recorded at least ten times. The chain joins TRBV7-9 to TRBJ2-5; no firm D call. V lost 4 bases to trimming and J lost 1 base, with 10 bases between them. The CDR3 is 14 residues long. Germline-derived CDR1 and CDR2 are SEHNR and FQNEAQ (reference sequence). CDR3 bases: TGTGCCAGCAGCTACTGGACGGTCCAAGAGACCCAGTACTTC. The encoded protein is CASSYWTVQETQYF.

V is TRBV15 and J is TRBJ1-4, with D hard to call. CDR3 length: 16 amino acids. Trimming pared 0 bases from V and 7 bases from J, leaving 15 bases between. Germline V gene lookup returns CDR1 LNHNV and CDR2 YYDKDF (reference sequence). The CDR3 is CATSRDPLAGGEKLFF. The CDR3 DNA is TGTGCCACCAGCAGAGACCCTCTTGCGGGAGGTGAAAAACTGTTTTTT.

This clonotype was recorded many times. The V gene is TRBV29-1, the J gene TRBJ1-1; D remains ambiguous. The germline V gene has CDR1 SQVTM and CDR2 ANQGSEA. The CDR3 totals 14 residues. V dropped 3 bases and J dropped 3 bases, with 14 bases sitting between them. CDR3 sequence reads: CSVERQSGYTEAFF. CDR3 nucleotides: TGCAGCGTTGAGAGGCAATCGGGGTACACTGAAGCTTTCTTT.

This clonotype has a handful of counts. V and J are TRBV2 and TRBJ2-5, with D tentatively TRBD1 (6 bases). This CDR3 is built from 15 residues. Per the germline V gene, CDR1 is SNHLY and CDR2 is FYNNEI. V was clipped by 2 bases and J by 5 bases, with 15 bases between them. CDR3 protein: CASSEQQGATETQYF. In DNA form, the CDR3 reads TGTGCCAGCAGTGAACAACAGGGCGCTACGGAGACCCAGTACTTC.